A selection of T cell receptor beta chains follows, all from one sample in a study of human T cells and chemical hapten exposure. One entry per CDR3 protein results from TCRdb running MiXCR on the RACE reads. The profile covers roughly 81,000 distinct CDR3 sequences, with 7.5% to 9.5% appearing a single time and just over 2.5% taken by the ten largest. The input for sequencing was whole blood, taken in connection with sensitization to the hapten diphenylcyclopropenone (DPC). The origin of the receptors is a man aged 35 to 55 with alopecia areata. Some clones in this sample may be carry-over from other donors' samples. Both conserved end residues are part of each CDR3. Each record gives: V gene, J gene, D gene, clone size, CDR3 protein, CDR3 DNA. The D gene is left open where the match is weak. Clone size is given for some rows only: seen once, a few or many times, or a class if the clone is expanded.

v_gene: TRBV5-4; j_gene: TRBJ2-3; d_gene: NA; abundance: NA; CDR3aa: CASSHSDWRDTQYF; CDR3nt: TGTGCCAGCAGCCACTCCGACTGGAGAGATACGCAGTATTTT
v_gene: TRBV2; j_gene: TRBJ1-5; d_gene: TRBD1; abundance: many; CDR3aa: CASFRDRGGQPQHF; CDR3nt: TGTGCCAGTTTCCGGGACAGGGGAGGTCAGCCCCAGCATTTT
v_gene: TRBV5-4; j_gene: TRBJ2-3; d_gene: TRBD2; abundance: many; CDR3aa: CASSLGSSGIGDTQYF; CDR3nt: TGTGCCAGCAGCTTGGGTAGTAGCGGGATTGGAGATACGCAGTATTTT
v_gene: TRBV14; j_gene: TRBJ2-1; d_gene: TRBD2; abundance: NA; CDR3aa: CASSQDSGRARNEQFF; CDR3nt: TGTGCCAGCAGCCAAGATAGCGGGAGGGCCAGGAATGAGCAGTTCTTC
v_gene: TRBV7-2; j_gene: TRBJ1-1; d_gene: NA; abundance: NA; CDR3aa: CASSRTANTEAFF; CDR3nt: TGTGCCAGCAGCAGGACAGCGAACACTGAAGCTTTCTTT
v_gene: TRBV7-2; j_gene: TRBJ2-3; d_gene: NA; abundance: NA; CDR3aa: CASSLQGSRGTDTQYF; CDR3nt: TGTGCCAGCAGCTTACAGGGCTCACGAGGCACAGATACGCAGTATTTT
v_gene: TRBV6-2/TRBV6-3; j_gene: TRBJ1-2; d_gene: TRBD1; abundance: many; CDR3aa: CASRKGTGDTYGYTF; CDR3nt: TGTGCCAGCAGAAAAGGGACAGGAGACACCTATGGCTACACCTTC
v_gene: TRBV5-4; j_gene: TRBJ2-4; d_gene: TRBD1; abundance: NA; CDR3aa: CASSRDRLAKNIQYF; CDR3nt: TGTGCCAGCAGTCGGGACAGGTTAGCCAAAAACATTCAGTACTTC
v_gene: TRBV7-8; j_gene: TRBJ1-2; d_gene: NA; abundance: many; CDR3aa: CASSLISNPNYGYTF; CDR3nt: TGTGCCAGCAGCTTAATTTCAAACCCTAACTATGGCTACACCTTC
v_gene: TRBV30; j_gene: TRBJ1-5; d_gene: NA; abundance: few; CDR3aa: CAWSPDPRADQPQHF; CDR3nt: TGTGCCTGGAGTCCGGACCCGAGGGCTGATCAGCCCCAGCATTTT
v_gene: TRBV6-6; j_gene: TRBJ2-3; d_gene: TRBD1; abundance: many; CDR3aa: CASTLRRGLGDTQYF; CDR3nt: TGTGCCAGCACTCTTCGCAGGGGGTTGGGGGATACGCAGTATTTT
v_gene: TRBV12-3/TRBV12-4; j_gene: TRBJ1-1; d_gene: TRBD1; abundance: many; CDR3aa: CASSFTGTGRTEAFF; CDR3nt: TGTGCCAGCAGTTTCACCGGGACAGGGAGAACGGAAGCTTTCTTT
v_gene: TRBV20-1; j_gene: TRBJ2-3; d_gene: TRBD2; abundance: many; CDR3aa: CSAGKGLADSDTQYF; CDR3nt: TGCAGTGCTGGAAAAGGACTAGCAGACTCAGATACGCAGTATTTT
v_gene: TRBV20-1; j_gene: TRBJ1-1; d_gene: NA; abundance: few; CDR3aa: CSARMGWTEAFF; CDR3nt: TGCAGTGCTAGGATGGGGTGGACTGAAGCTTTCTTT
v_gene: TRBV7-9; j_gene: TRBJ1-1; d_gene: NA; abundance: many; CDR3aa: CASSPQGGANTEAFF; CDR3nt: TGTGCCAGCAGCCCCCAAGGCGGGGCGAACACTGAAGCTTTCTTT
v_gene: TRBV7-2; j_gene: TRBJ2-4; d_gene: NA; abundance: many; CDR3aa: CASSLAGITLEAKNIQYF; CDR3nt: TGTGCCAGCAGCTTAGCTGGTATCACCCTCGAAGCCAAAAACATTCAGTACTTC
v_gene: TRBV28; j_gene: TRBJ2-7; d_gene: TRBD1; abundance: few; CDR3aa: CASTETGGGKGEQYF; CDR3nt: TGTGCCAGCACCGAGACAGGGGGGGGAAAGGGGGAGCAGTACTTC
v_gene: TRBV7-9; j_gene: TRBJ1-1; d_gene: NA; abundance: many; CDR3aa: CASSLALGSTEAFF; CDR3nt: TGTGCCAGCAGCTTAGCGCTCGGTTCCACTGAAGCTTTCTTT
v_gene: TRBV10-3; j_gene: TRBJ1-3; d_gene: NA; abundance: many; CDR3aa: CAISVLSGGVSGNTIYF; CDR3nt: TGTGCCATCAGTGTCCTGAGTGGCGGCGTCTCTGGAAACACCATATATTTT
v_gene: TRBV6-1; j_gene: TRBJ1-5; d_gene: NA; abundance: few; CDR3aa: CASRVTGDSNQPQHF; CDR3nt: TGTGCCAGCAGAGTTACGGGTGATAGCAATCAGCCCCAGCATTTT
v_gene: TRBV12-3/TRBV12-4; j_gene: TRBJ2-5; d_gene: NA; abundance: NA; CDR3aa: CASSPSRETQYF; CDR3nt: TGTGCCAGCAGCCCAAGTCGGGAGACCCAGTACTTC
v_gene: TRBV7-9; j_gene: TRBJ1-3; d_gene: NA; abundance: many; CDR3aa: CASSLDGTGNTIYF; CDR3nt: TGTGCCAGCAGCTTGGACGGAACTGGAAACACCATATATTTT
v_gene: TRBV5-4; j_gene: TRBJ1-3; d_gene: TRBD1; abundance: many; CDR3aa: CASSLKGAGGNTIYF; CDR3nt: TGTGCCAGCAGCTTGAAGGGGGCAGGTGGAAACACCATATATTTT
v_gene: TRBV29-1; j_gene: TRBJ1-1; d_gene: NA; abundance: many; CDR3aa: CSVSLGGGVNTEAFF; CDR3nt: TGCAGCGTCTCCTTAGGGGGAGGCGTGAACACTGAAGCTTTCTTT
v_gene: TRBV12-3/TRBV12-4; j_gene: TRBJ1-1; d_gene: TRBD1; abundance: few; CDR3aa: CASSSRDRLPLMNTEAFF; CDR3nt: TGTGCCAGCAGTTCCAGGGACAGGCTACCACTCATGAACACTGAAGCTTTCTTT
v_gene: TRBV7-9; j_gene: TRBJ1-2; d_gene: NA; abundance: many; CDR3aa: CASSLGDPYGYTF; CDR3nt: TGTGCCAGCAGCTTAGGCGACCCCTATGGCTACACCTTC
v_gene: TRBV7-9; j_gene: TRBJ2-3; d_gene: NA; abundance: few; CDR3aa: CASGSGSQDTQYF; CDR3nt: TGTGCCAGCGGTAGCGGCTCGCAAGATACGCAGTATTTT
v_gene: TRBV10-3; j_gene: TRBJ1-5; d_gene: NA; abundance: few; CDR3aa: CAISEFPLYSNQPQHF; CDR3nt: TGTGCCATCAGTGAGTTTCCCCTTTATAGCAATCAGCCCCAGCATTTT
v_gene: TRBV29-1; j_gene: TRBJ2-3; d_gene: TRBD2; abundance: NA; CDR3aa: CTSDGLAGRTDTQYF; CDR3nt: TGCACCTCAGACGGACTAGCGGGACGCACAGATACGCAGTATTTT
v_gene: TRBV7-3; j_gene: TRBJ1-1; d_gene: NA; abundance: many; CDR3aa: CASSRDRLSEAFF; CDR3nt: TGTGCCAGCTCCCGCGACCGGCTGTCTGAAGCTTTCTTT
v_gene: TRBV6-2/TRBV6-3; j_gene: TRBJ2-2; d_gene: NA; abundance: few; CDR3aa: CASSYAGGTGELFF; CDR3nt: TGTGCCAGCAGTTACGCAGGGGGGACCGGGGAGCTGTTTTTT
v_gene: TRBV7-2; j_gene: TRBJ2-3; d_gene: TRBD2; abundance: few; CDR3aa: CASSFSGRGTDTQYF; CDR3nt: TGTGCCAGCAGCTTTAGCGGGAGAGGTACAGATACGCAGTATTTT
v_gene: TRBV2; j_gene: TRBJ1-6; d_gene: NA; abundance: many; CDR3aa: CASKVDSRYNSPLHF; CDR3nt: TGTGCCAGCAAGGTCGACAGCCGCTATAATTCACCCCTCCACTTT
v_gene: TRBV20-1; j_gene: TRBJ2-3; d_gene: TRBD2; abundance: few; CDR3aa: CSAQGLSGDTDTQYF; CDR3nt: TGCAGTGCTCAGGGGCTTAGCGGGGACACAGATACGCAGTATTTT
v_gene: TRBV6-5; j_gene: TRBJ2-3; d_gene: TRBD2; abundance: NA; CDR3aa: CASSYSVSLAGRPSSTDTQYF; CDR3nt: TGTGCCAGCAGTTACTCGGTCTCACTAGCGGGAAGACCTTCTAGCACAGATACGCAGTATTTT
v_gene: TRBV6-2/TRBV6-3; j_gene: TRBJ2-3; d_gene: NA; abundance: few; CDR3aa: CASSFPDSTDTQYF; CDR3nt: TGTGCCAGCAGTTTCCCGGACTCCACAGATACGCAGTATTTT
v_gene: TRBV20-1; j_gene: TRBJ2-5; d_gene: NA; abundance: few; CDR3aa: CSAPTAGTQYF; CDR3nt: TGCAGTGCACCGACTGCCGGGACCCAGTACTTC
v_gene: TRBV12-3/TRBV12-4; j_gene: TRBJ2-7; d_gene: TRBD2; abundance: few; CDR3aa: CASSLAGLAGGRDEQYF; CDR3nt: TGTGCCAGCAGTTTAGCCGGCCTAGCGGGAGGAAGGGACGAGCAGTACTTC
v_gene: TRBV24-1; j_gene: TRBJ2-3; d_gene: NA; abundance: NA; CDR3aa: CATRGTTDTQYF; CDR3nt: TGTGCCACCAGAGGGACCACAGATACGCAGTATTTT
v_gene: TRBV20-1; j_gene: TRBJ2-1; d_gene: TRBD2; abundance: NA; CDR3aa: CSARGVRNEQFF; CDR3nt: TGCAGTGCCCGGGGGGTGCGTAATGAGCAGTTCTTC
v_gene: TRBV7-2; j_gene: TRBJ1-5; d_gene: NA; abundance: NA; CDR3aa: CASSLAPPGRGQPQHF; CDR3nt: TGTGCCAGCAGCTTAGCACCTCCGGGTCGAGGTCAGCCCCAGCATTTT
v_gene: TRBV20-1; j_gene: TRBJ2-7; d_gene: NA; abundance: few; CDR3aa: CSAHGGLSTYEQYF; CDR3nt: TGCAGTGCTCACGGGGGCCTTTCGACCTACGAGCAGTACTTC
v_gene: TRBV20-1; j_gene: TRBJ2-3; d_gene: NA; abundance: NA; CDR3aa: CSAPSLARDTQYF; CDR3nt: TGCAGTGCCCCATCCTTAGCGAGAGATACGCAGTATTTT
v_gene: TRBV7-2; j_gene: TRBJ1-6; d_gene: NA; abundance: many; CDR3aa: CASSYPNSPLHF; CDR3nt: TGTGCCAGCAGCTACCCAAATTCACCCCTCCACTTT
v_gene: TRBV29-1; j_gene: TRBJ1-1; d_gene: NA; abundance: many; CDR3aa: CSVDRTNGDAEAFF; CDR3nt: TGCAGCGTTGACCGGACCAATGGAGACGCTGAAGCTTTCTTT
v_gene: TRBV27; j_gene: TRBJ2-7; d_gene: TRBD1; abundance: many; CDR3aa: CASMNGQGGAEQYF; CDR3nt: TGTGCCAGCATGAACGGACAGGGTGGGGCCGAGCAGTACTTC
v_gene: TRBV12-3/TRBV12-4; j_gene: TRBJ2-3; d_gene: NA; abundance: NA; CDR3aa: CASSFMGGADTQYF; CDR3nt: TGTGCCAGCAGTTTTATGGGGGGCGCGGATACGCAGTATTTT
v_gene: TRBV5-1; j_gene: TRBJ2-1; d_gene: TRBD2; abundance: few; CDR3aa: CASSGGLAGEQFF; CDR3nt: TGCGCCAGCAGCGGGGGACTAGCGGGAGAGCAGTTCTTC